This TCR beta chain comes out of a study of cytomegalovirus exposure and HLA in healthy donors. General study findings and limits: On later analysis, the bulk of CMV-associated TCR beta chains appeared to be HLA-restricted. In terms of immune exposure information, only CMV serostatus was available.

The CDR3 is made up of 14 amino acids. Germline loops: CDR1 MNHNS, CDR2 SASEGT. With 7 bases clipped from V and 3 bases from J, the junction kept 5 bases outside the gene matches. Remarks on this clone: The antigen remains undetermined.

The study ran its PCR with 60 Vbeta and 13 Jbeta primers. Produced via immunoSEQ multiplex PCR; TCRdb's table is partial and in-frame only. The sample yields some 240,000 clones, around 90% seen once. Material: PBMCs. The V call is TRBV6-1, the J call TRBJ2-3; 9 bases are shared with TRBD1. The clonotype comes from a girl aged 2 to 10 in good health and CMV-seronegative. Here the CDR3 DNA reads TGTGCCAGCACGGACAGGGGACGAACAGATACGCAGTATTTT. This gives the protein CASTDRGRTDTQYF.